These 27 T cell receptor beta chains came from one sample sequenced in a study of blood T cell repertoires in COVID-19. The protocol was immunoSEQ multiplex PCR, while the TCRdb copy is restricted to in-frame clones and leaves out a portion. The table lists 300,000 to 500,000 clones, 70% to 90% of them singletons. The sequenced material came from PBMCs or T cells enriched from blood (not recorded which). These receptors were collected from a woman aged 25 to 39 with acute COVID-19.

This clone came up once. The chain is built from TRBV24-1 and TRBJ2-1; D may be TRBD2 (5 bases). The CDR3 is made up of 16 amino acids. Germline V gene sequence: CDR1 KGHDR, CDR2 SFDVKD. Trimming stripped 4 bases from V and 4 bases from J, with 16 bases between. This CDR3 is CATSDATSLSYNEQFF. CDR3 bases: TGTGCCACCAGTGACGCCACTAGTTTATCTTACAATGAGCAGTTCTTC.

The chain carries TRBV24-1 and TRBJ1-1; D gene unclear. Trimming took 2 bases from V and 6 from J, leaving 9 bases between them. This CDR3 spans 13 amino acids. CDR1 and CDR2 from the germline V gene are KGHDR and SFDVKD. The CDR3 is CATSDSGGPEAFF. CDR3 nucleotide sequence: TGTGCCACCAGTGATTCGGGAGGGCCTGAAGCTTTCTTT.

The chain employs TRBV19 and TRBJ1-2, with D unresolved. The CDR3 sequence is 15 residues long. Germline V gene lookup returns CDR1 LNHDA and CDR2 SQIVND (reference sequence). Trimming cost V 7 bases and J 3 bases, with 18 bases left between them. The CDR3 reads CASMNPGGRDYGYTF. The CDR3 DNA follows: TGTGCCAGTATGAACCCGGGAGGCCGGGACTATGGCTACACCTTC. Combining the CDR3 with reference TRBV19 and TRBJ1-2 gives the whole variable domain DGGITQSPKYLFRKEGQNVTLSCEQNLNHDAMYWYRQDPGQGLRLIYYSQIVNDFQKGDIAEGYSVSREKKESFPLTVTSAQKNPTAFYLCASMNPGGRDYGYTFGSGTRLTVV.

The chain is built from TRBV4-1 and TRBJ1-5; a possible D gene is TRBD1 (5 bases). Between the trimmed V and J ends, which lost 0 bases and 7 bases, there was a span of 19 bases. This CDR3 spans 17 amino acids. Germline lookup yields CDR1 MGHRA and CDR2 YSYEKL. The CDR3 is CASSQDPGRGETQPQHF. The CDR3, as DNA: TGCGCCAGCAGCCAAGATCCAGGGCGCGGCGAGACGCAGCCCCAGCATTTT.

This rearrangement joins TRBV11-1 to TRBJ2-1, with D possibly TRBD1 on 5 matching bases. V dropped 4 bases and J dropped 9 bases, with 10 bases sitting between them. Germline V gene sequence: CDR1 SGHAT, CDR2 FQDESV (reference sequence). The CDR3 is made up of 12 amino acids. CDR3 nucleotide sequence: TGTGCCAGCAGCTCAAGACAGTCTGAGCAGTTCTTC. Protein product: CASSSRQSEQFF.

This clone was seen once. This rearrangement joins TRBV7-2 to TRBJ2-1, with D possibly being TRBD2 (5 bases). The CDR3 loop spans 15 amino acids. Germline V gene data show CDR1 as SGHTA and CDR2 as FQGNSA. V shed 4 bases and J shed 2 bases, with 12 bases lying between them. CDR3 coding DNA: TGTGCCAGCAGCTCCGGGTCACTAGCCTACAATGAGCAGTTCTTC. It yields the protein CASSSGSLAYNEQFF.

V is TRBV10-3 and J is TRBJ1-2, with 10 bases aligning to TRBD1. The CDR3 spans 16 residues. Trimming removed 4 bases from V and 5 bases from J; junction bases left unmatched: 10. The germline gives CDR1 ENHRY, CDR2 SYGVKD. CDR3 residues: CAISVTSGTGEYGYTF. Written as DNA, the CDR3 is TGTGCCATCAGTGTTACCTCCGGGACAGGGGAGTATGGCTACACCTTC.

The chain recombines TRBV6-4 with TRBJ1-3; TRBD1 matches 8 bases. This CDR3 contains 14 residues. V dropped 6 bases and J dropped 3; count of bases not matched to a gene: 4. Germline loops: CDR1 MRHNA, CDR2 SNTAGT. The CDR3 reads CASRPDRGGNTIYF. The DNA of the CDR3 is TGTGCCAGCAGGCCCGACAGGGGTGGAAACACCATATATTTT.

V usage is TRBV7-2 and J usage is TRBJ2-7; 9 bases match TRBD1. J lost 6 bases, V lost 1 base, and 4 bases had no gene match. The V gene's germline CDR1 is SGHTA and CDR2 FQGNSA. The CDR3 is 14 amino acids. The CDR3 nucleotides read TGTGCCAGCAGCTTAGTACAGGGGGCGGGCGAGCAGTACTTC. Translated: CASSLVQGAGEQYF.

The CDR3 sequence: CATSAGDSGEQYF. The CDR3 DNA sequence: TGTGCCACCAGTGCCGGTGACTCGGGGGAGCAGTACTTC. J is TRBJ2-7 and V is TRBV24-1; D perhaps matches TRBD2 (5 bases). The CDR3 has 13 residues. CDR1 is KGHDR, CDR2 SFDVKD, per germline. V was trimmed by 5 bases and J by 7 bases, leaving 14 bases between them.

The genes are TRBV30 and TRBJ2-7; 9 positions match TRBD1. The V gene end was trimmed by 5 bases and the J gene end by 3 bases; junction bases not matched to a gene: 11. CDR1 and CDR2 from the germline V gene are GTSNPN and SVGIG (reference sequence). CDR3 length: 15 amino acids. This CDR3 reads CAWEPGTGLSYEQYF. The CDR3 nucleotides are TGTGCCTGGGAACCCGGGACAGGGCTTAGCTACGAGCAGTACTTC.

This clone came up once. The V gene is TRBV5-1, the J gene TRBJ1-1; the D gene is possibly TRBD1 (5 bases). V gave up 3 bases and J gave up 5 bases, with 14 bases separating them. Per germline, CDR1 SGHRS and CDR2 YFSETQ. The CDR3 consists of 14 residues. The DNA of the CDR3 is TGCGCCAGCAGCTCGCAGGGAGGTCGTACTGAAGCTTTCTTT. As protein: CASSSQGGRTEAFF.

The chain links TRBV25-1 to TRBJ2-3, with 12 positions matching TRBD2. V was pared by 1 base and J by 2 bases, with 7 bases of the junction left unmatched. The CDR3 contains 18 residues. Per the germline V gene, CDR1 is MGHDK and CDR2 is SYGVNS. CDR3 region: CASSELKGLAGNTDTQYF. The CDR3 DNA sequence: TGTGCCAGCAGTGAATTAAAAGGACTAGCGGGGAACACAGATACGCAGTATTTT.

This chain joins TRBV1 and TRBJ1-2; TRBD1, the table's D call, lacks a check against the DNA. TRBV1 is given as a pseudogene. The CDR3 length is 13 residues. Here the CDR3 reads CTSSQENRGGYTF. CDR3 coding DNA: TGCACCAGCAGCCAAGAAAACAGGGGGGGCTACACCTTC.

J is TRBJ1-2 and V is TRBV7-2; 7 bases line up with TRBD1. CDR1 and CDR2 from the germline V gene are SGHTA and FQGNSA. V lost 3 bases, J lost 9 bases, and 10 bases stayed unmatched. This CDR3 comprises 14 residues. CDR3 amino acids: CASSFSGQGVRYTF. The DNA of the CDR3 is TGTGCCAGCAGCTTTAGTGGCCAGGGGGTTCGCTACACCTTC. The full variable domain, rest sourced from reference TRBV7-2 and TRBJ1-2, is GAGVSQSPSNKVTEKGKDVELRCDPISGHTALYWYRQSLGQGLEFLIYFQGNSAPDKSGLPSDRFSAERTGGSVSTLTIQRTQQEDSAVYLCASSFSGQGVRYTFGSGTRLTVV.

This chain joins TRBV7-2 and TRBJ1-5, with a tentative D call TRBD1 (5 bases). The CDR3 loop spans 15 amino acids. Germline V gene lookup returns CDR1 SGHTA and CDR2 FQGNSA. Trimming took off 3 bases at V and 2 bases at J, with 11 bases between the two ends. The CDR3 nucleotides read TGTGCCAGCAGCTTCGAGCAGACAGGCAATCAGCCCCAGCATTTT. This encodes CASSFEQTGNQPQHF.

A note on this clone: Germline and junction disagree at one end, which may indicate a read error. This chain connects TRBV24-1 to TRBJ2-1, with 11 bases matching TRBD2. The CDR3 is 15 residues long. CDR1 and CDR2 (germline): KGHDR, SFDVKD. The CDR3 coding sequence is TGTGCCACCAGGGATTCTAGCGGGGGGTTCAATGAGCAGTTCTTC. The encoded protein is CATRDSSGGFNEQFF.

This clone showed up just a few times. For the CDR3, the DNA is TGCGCCAGCAGTCGGGGGGAAGGGACAAGTAACACTGAAGCTTTCTTT. Amino acid sequence: CASSRGEGTSNTEAFF. The gene calls are TRBV4-1 and TRBJ1-1; D is perhaps TRBD1 (6 bases). Germline V gene sequence: CDR1 MGHRA, CDR2 YSYEKL. The V end lost 6 bases, the J end lost 2 bases, and 19 bases lay between the germline ends. The CDR3 consists of 16 residues.

This clone was observed once. The V and J genes are TRBV5-8 and TRBJ1-2; 9 bases fit TRBD1. The CDR3 loop spans 15 amino acids. Germline V gene sequence: CDR1 SGHTS, CDR2 YDEGEE. Trimming at V came to 0 bases and at J to 7 bases, leaving 7 bases not matched to a gene. CDR3 sequence (DNA): TGTGCCAGCAGCTTGGTAGGGACAGGGAGAGGTGGCTACACCTTC. Its translation: CASSLVGTGRGGYTF. The complete variable domain, with remaining parts taken from reference TRBV5-8 and TRBJ1-2, reads EAGVTQSPTHLIKTRGQQATLRCSPISGHTSVYWYQQALGLGLQFLLWYDEGEERNRGNFPPRFSGRQFPNYSSELNVNALELEDSALYLCASSLVGTGRGGYTFGSGTRLTVV.

A note on this clone: Other DNA sequences in the same sample also yield this CDR3. The chain uses TRBV7-2 and TRBJ1-2, with 7 bases that match TRBD1. Per germline, CDR1 SGHTA and CDR2 FQGNSA. V was pared by 5 bases and J by 2 bases, with 5 bases of the junction left unmatched. The CDR3 contains 14 residues. The chain's CDR3 is CASSLQQGNYGYTF. CDR3 coding DNA: TGTGCCAGCAGCCTCCAACAGGGGAACTATGGCTACACCTTC.

The chain uses TRBV6-5 and TRBJ2-2, with 7 positions matching TRBD1. Germline loops: CDR1 MNHEY, CDR2 SVGAGI. V lost 4 bases to trimming and J lost 8 bases; unmatched junction nucleotides: 7. The CDR3 has 14 amino acids. DNA for the CDR3: TGTGCCAGCAGTTTTACAGGGGATGTGGGGGAGCTGTTTTTT. It codes for CASSFTGDVGELFF.

The CDR3 region is CASSPGVRILLDTQYF. The CDR3 DNA reads as TGTGCCAGCAGCCCGGGGGTACGAATCTTATTGGATACGCAGTATTTT. The J gene is TRBJ2-3, the V gene TRBV9; a weak D match, TRBD2 (6 bases). Germline CDR1 and CDR2: SGDLS and YYNGEE. The V end was cut by 4 bases, the J end by 6 bases, with 21 bases between. CDR3 length equals 16 residues.

The chain recombines TRBV7-2 with TRBJ2-4; weak D call: TRBD1 (6 bases). CDR1 is SGHTA, CDR2 FQGNSA, per germline. This CDR3 region has 16 residues. V was pared by 5 bases and J by 5 bases, with 19 bases between. The CDR3 DNA reads as TGTGCCAGCAGCACCCGACAGGCCCTCGAGGAAAACATTCAGTACTTC. Its protein product is CASSTRQALEENIQYF.

The CDR3 region has the DNA TGCGCCAGCAGCCAAGCTCAGGGGGGACAGGCTAATGGCTACACCTTC. Its protein product is CASSQAQGGQANGYTF. The chain couples TRBV4-1 to TRBJ1-2; 8 bases line up with TRBD1. The CDR3 spans 16 residues. Germline trimming cut 1 base from V and 6 bases from J; bases unmatched to any gene: 10. Germline CDR1 reads MGHRA; CDR2 reads YSYEKL.

This chain's CDR3 is CASSQASLVSSTNEKLFF. For the CDR3, the DNA is TGCGCCAGCAGCCAAGCTTCCCTCGTCAGTTCAACTAATGAAAAACTGTTTTTT. The genes are TRBV4-1 and TRBJ1-4; D uncertain. Germline values: CDR1 MGHRA, CDR2 YSYEKL. V was shortened by 1 base and J by 0 bases, with 15 bases between the two germline ends. The CDR3 runs to 18 residues.

The chain employs TRBV6-5 and TRBJ2-7, with a weak D call TRBD1 (5 bases). The CDR3 runs 15 residues. Germline loops: CDR1 MNHEY, CDR2 SVGAGI. V was pared by 0 bases and J by 4 bases, with 13 bases between. CDR3: CASSYSGWGEYEQYF. The DNA for the CDR3 is TGTGCCAGCAGTTACTCTGGCTGGGGCGAATACGAGCAGTACTTC.

The V and J genes are TRBV27 and TRBJ2-2; 11 nucleotides agree with TRBD2. There are 14 residues in the CDR3. Unmatched junction bases numbered 2, after V lost 3 bases and J lost 8 bases. The germline V gene encodes CDR1 MNHEY and CDR2 SMNVEV (reference sequence). This chain's CDR3 is CASSFLAGGGELFF. CDR3 nucleotide sequence: TGTGCCAGCAGTTTCCTAGCGGGGGGAGGGGAGCTGTTTTTT.